This T cell receptor beta chain came from a study of T cells in Graves' hyperthyroidism and ophthalmopathy. Trimming removed 2 bases from V and 3 bases from J, with 17 bases in between. CDR1 and CDR2 from the germline V gene are ENHRY and SYGVKD. The CDR3 is 17 residues long. General study results and limits: Ophthalmopathy got predicted by the model a median roughly 6.4 months before its onset. Among thyroid clonotypes expanded above 0.001, most also appeared in blood.

Authors of the study amplified TCR beta CDR3 regions from RNA transcripts. The TCR CDR3 was amplified in a first-round RT-PCR using the HTBI primer set. TCRdb re-analysed the multiplex PCR reads in MiXCR, keeping a single row per CDR3 protein. This sample has hundreds of thousands of distinct CDR3 sequences; approximately 25% occur once, and the top ten carry 11%. On this clonotype itself: The target antigen is unknown.

Among ophthalmopathy patients, the Clinical Activity Score reached at least 3, the NOSPECS grade reached at least 4, and duration remained under 3 months. Uncontrolled infection, other autoimmune disease, pregnancy and lactation each barred patients from inclusion. The sample comprised blood. The origin of this receptor is a woman aged 25 to 39 with Graves' ophthalmopathy. The chain has TRBV10-3 and TRBJ1-5; perhaps TRBD1 as D (5 bases). CDR3 residues: CAISENLGLQSNQPQHF. The CDR3 DNA sequence: TGTGCCATCAGTGAGAATTTGGGGCTGCAGTCCAATCAGCCCCAGCATTTT.